This T cell receptor (beta chain) was sequenced in a study of cytomegalovirus exposure and HLA in healthy donors. Study-wide findings and caveats: A later analysis linked a missense DCLRE1C variant to TCR beta V- and J-gene trimming.

To note about this clone: Its specificity is not known.

V lost 2 bases and J 4 bases, leaving 9 bases between the germline ends. The CDR3 is 14 residues long. Germline lookup yields CDR1 WSHSY and CDR2 SAAADI. With 60 Vbeta and 13 Jbeta primers, the PCR was carried out. Sequencing was performed with immunoSEQ multiplex PCR; in TCRdb, only in-frame clones are kept and a portion is missing. The table includes around 180,000 clones, roughly 85% detected once. The chain has TRBV10-2 and TRBJ1-5; no clear D. The sequence came from a boy aged 2 to 10 in good health and CMV-seronegative. Specimen: PBMCs. In nucleotides, the CDR3 is TGCGCCAGCAGTGAGCGACACCTTAATCAGCCCCAGCATTTT. Amino acid sequence: CASSERHLNQPQHF.